The 22 T cell receptor beta chains below all came from one sample that was sequenced in a study of blood T cell repertoires in COVID-19. Only in-frame clones appear in the TCRdb table, and some are missing; sequencing was by immunoSEQ multiplex PCR. The sample contains 310,000 or so clones, 87% of which appear only once. Sequences were obtained from PBMCs or T cells enriched from blood (not recorded which). The receptors originated from a woman aged 18-29 years who had recovered from COVID-19.

This chain uses TRBV19 with TRBJ1-4, with 7 bases lining up with TRBD1. The CDR3 covers 15 residues. J was trimmed by 6 bases and V by 4 bases; bases with no gene match: 8. CDR1 is LNHDA, CDR2 SQIVND, per germline (reference sequence). The CDR3 sequence is CASSTGTDIYEKLFF. The CDR3 DNA sequence: TGTGCCAGTAGTACTGGGACAGACATCTATGAAAAACTGTTTTTT.

This clone was seen a single time. J is TRBJ2-7 and V is TRBV29-1, with D unresolved. The CDR3 covers 13 residues. Deletions cut 7 bases from V and 6 bases from J, with 19 bases between. Germline V CDR1 and CDR2: SQVTM, ANQGSEA. In nucleotides, the CDR3 is TGCAGCGCCAGGATCCCACCTCTTCGCGAGCAGTACTTC. Translating it yields CSARIPPLREQYF.

This chain uses TRBV6-5 with TRBJ2-7; weak D call: TRBD1 (6 bases). CDR3 size: 12 residues. Germline-derived CDR1 and CDR2 are MNHEY and SVGAGI. The V end was cut by 10 bases, the J end by 4 bases, with 14 bases between. The CDR3 loop reads CATVRTEYEQYF. As DNA, the CDR3 is TGTGCCACGGTTAGGACAGAGTACGAGCAGTACTTC.

CDR3 sequence: CASSLRQGSNEQFF. CDR3 bases: TGTGCCAGCAGTTTGAGACAGGGGAGCAATGAGCAGTTCTTC. V and J are TRBV27 and TRBJ2-1, with 8 positions matching TRBD1. CDR1 is MNHEY and CDR2 is SMNVEV in the germline V gene (reference sequence). CDR3 size: 14 residues. V was clipped by 3 bases and J by 6 bases; unmatched bases: 4.

The chain combines TRBV7-2 with TRBJ2-1; 13 bases align to TRBD2. The germline V gene has CDR1 SGHTA and CDR2 FQGNSA. The CDR3 consists of 17 residues. Losses at the gene ends were 4 bases for V and 9 bases for J; bases not matched to a gene: 12. The CDR3 nucleotides read TGTGCCAGCAGCTCAATACTAGCGGGAGGGCCCCGTGGTGAGCAGTTCTTC. Translated, it gives CASSSILAGGPRGEQFF.

This chain connects TRBV28 to TRBJ1-5; 7 bases align to TRBD1. Germline V gives CDR1 MDHEN, CDR2 SYDVKM. J lost 7 bases, V lost 4 bases, and 10 bases had no gene match. CDR3 size: 15 residues. The CDR3 DNA reads TGTGCCAGCAGTTCTCCGGAGGGGGCGAGGCAGCCCCAGCATTTT. The encoded protein is CASSSPEGARQPQHF.

This clone was counted only a few times. The gene calls are TRBV28 and TRBJ1-5, with 7 bases that match TRBD1. The germline gives CDR1 MDHEN, CDR2 SYDVKM. Losses at the gene ends were 6 bases for V and 6 bases for J; bases not matched to a gene: 2. The CDR3 length is 12 residues. CDR3 in amino acids: CASSWTGQPQHF. The CDR3 bases are TGTGCCAGCAGCTGGACAGGTCAGCCCCAGCATTTT.

This clone was picked up a small number of times. This chain uses TRBV28 with TRBJ1-5, with 7 bases that match TRBD1. Trimming took 6 bases from V and 5 from J; bases not matched to a gene: 13. The CDR3 spans 16 residues. CDR1 and CDR2 from the germline V gene are MDHEN and SYDVKM. CDR3 nucleotide sequence: TGTGCCAGCAGGCCATGGAGGGGGCAGGGGGATCAGCCCCAGCATTTT. Encoded protein: CASRPWRGQGDQPQHF.

The rearrangement uses TRBV7-2 and TRBJ1-6; TRBD1 agrees at 9 bases. Germline-derived CDR1 and CDR2 are SGHTA and FQGNSA. V was pared by 2 bases and J by 11 bases, with 7 bases of the junction left unmatched. The CDR3 spans 15 residues. The CDR3 DNA is TGTGCCAGCAGCTTATTCGCGGGACAGGGTGCACCCCTCCACTTT. Amino acid sequence: CASSLFAGQGAPLHF.

The rearrangement joins TRBV6-2 or TRBV6-3 to TRBJ2-3; 10 bases align to TRBD2. CDR3 size: 18 residues. CDR1 is MNHEY, CDR2 SVGEGT, per germline. V trimming: 0 bases; J trimming: 2 bases; junction bases outside the gene matches: 8. CDR3 amino acids: CASSYSLSGRAITDTQYF. DNA for the CDR3: TGTGCCAGCAGTTACTCGCTAAGCGGGAGGGCGATCACAGATACGCAGTATTTT.

The chain joins TRBV5-1 to TRBJ2-1; 12 nucleotides align to TRBD2. Looked up from germline, CDR1 is SGHRS and CDR2 is YFSETQ. V was clipped by 3 bases and J by 8 bases; unmatched bases: 3. CDR3 length equals 14 residues. CDR3 bases: TGCGCCAGCAGCTCTAGCGGGGGGGCATATGAGCAGTTCTTC. Protein: CASSSSGGAYEQFF. Combining the CDR3 with reference TRBV5-1 and TRBJ2-1 gives the whole variable domain KAGVTQTPRYLIKTRGQQVTLSCSPISGHRSVSWYQQTPGQGLQFLFEYFSETQRNKGNFPGRFSGRQFSNSRSEMNVSTLELGDSALYLCASSSSGGAYEQFFGPGTRLTVL.

The chain is built from TRBV6-2 or TRBV6-3 and TRBJ2-5; 11 nucleotides match TRBD2. The CDR3 length is 14 residues. The V gene end was trimmed by 4 bases and the J gene end by 7 bases; junction bases not matched to a gene: 5. Germline V CDR1 and CDR2: MNHEY, SVGEGT. The CDR3 loop is CASSFSGGAGTQYF. The CDR3 nucleotides read TGTGCCAGCAGTTTTAGCGGGGGGGCAGGGACCCAGTACTTC.

The genes are TRBV29-1 and TRBJ2-1; weak D call: TRBD1 (5 bases). Germline V gene data show CDR1 as SQVTM and CDR2 as ANQGSEA. V was cut by 6 bases and J by 1 base, with 13 bases left in between. This CDR3 contains 14 residues. DNA of the CDR3: TGCAGCGTCATCGACAGTAGTTCCTACAATGAGCAGTTCTTC. This encodes CSVIDSSSYNEQFF.

This clone was observed a single time. The chain has TRBV7-9 and TRBJ1-6; D is ambiguous. Trimming left V 1 base short and J 1 base short, with 11 bases between. Germline V lookup: CDR1 SEHNR, CDR2 FQNEAQ (reference sequence). This CDR3 has 17 amino acids. The CDR3 sequence: CASSLGPRGSYNSPLHF. CDR3 DNA: TGTGCCAGCAGCTTAGGTCCGCGCGGGTCCTATAATTCACCCCTCCACTTT.

In DNA form, the CDR3 reads TGTGCCAGCAGCACTGACAGGGGATTCTATGGCTACACCTTC. It codes for CASSTDRGFYGYTF. This chain joins TRBV5-8 and TRBJ1-2, with TRBD1 matching over 8 bases. This CDR3 contains 14 residues. The V gene's germline CDR1 is SGHTS and CDR2 YDEGEE. V lost 4 bases and J lost 4; bases outside the gene matches: 6.

The chain recombines TRBV11-2 with TRBJ1-3; no firm D call. Germline lookup yields CDR1 SGHAT and CDR2 FQNNGV. This CDR3 comprises 16 residues. V was pared by 2 bases and J by 0 bases, with 11 bases between. For the CDR3, the DNA is TGTGCCAGCAGCTTATTCCGTACGAGCTCTGGAAACACCATATATTTT. Translated: CASSLFRTSSGNTIYF. The full variable domain, with the rest looked up from reference TRBV11-2 and TRBJ1-3, is EAGVAQSPRYKIIEKRQSVAFWCNPISGHATLYWYQQILGQGPKLLIQFQNNGVVDDSQLPKDRFSAERLKGVDSTLKIQPAKLEDSAVYLCASSLFRTSSGNTIYFGEGSWLTVV.

This clone was seen only once. The chain recombines TRBV11-2 with TRBJ2-1, with a weak D call TRBD2 (5 bases). CDR3 length: 15 amino acids. The germline V and J ends were trimmed by 0 bases and 6 bases, with 12 bases remaining between them. Germline assignment: CDR1 SGHAT and CDR2 FQNNGV. The CDR3, as DNA: TGTGCCAGCAGCTTAGAGGCTCCCGGGGTCAATGAGCAGTTCTTC. Its translation: CASSLEAPGVNEQFF.

The chain is built from TRBV11-2 and TRBJ2-5; TRBD2 aligns across 10 bases. Germline V lookup: CDR1 SGHAT, CDR2 FQNNGV. The CDR3 consists of 15 residues. Losses at the gene ends were 2 bases for V and 5 bases for J; bases not matched to a gene: 5. CDR3 sequence reads: CASSLSGGAWETQYF. CDR3 nucleotides: TGTGCCAGCAGCTTAAGCGGGGGGGCGTGGGAGACCCAGTACTTC.

This chain connects TRBV29-1 to TRBJ1-1; 8 positions agree with TRBD1. Germline loops: CDR1 SQVTM, CDR2 ANQGSEA. After removal of 3 bases from V and 4 bases from J, the junction contained 4 bases not matched to a gene. The CDR3 covers 13 residues. The CDR3: CSVEGQVSTEAFF. In DNA form, the CDR3 reads TGCAGCGTTGAGGGACAGGTGAGCACTGAAGCTTTCTTT.

The rearrangement uses TRBV2 and TRBJ1-4, with 7 bases identical to TRBD1. The V and J ends lost 7 bases and 8 bases, in that order; junction bases with no gene match: 10. CDR1 is SNHLY, CDR2 FYNNEI, per germline. The CDR3 is made up of 14 amino acids. CDR3 sequence: CASIPDRVGEKLFF. The CDR3 DNA is TGTGCCAGCATCCCCGACAGGGTCGGCGAAAAACTGTTTTTT.

The sample holds one count of this clone. The rearrangement joins TRBV25-1 to TRBJ1-1; D is undetermined. In germline, CDR1 is MGHDK, CDR2 SYGVNS. The V and J ends lost 8 bases and 4 bases respectively, with 8 bases between them. The CDR3 runs 11 residues. CDR3 sequence reads: CASRYGTEAFF. DNA of the CDR3: TGTGCCAGCCGGTACGGCACTGAAGCTTTCTTT.

V usage is TRBV28 and J usage is TRBJ2-7, with 7 bases matching TRBD1. This CDR3 has 22 amino acids. With 9 bases clipped from V and 0 bases from J, the junction kept 32 bases outside the gene matches. Per germline, CDR1 MDHEN and CDR2 SYDVKM. CDR3 nucleotide sequence: TGTGCCAGGACACCGGGGACAGCCAACCCCCATGCCGAAACCCAGAGCTCCTACGAGCAGTACTTC. As protein: CARTPGTANPHAETQSSYEQYF.